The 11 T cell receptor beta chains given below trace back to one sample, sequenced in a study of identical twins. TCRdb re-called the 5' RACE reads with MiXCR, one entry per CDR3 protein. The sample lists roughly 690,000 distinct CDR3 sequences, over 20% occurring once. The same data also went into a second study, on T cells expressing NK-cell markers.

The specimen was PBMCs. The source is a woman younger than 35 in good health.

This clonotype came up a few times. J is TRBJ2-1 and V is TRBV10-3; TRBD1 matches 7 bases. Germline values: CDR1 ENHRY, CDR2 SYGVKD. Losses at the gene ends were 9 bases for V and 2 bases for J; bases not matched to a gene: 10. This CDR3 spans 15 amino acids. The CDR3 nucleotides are TGTGCCATTGGCCCTGGGACAGAGACCTACAATGAGCAGTTCTTC. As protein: CAIGPGTETYNEQFF.

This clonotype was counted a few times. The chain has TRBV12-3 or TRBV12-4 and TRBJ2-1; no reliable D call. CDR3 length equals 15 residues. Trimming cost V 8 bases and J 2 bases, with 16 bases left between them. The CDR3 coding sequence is TGTGCCAGCGGAGATCACCGGTATACCTACAATGAGCAGTTCTTC. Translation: CASGDHRYTYNEQFF.

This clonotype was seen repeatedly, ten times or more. This chain's CDR3 is CASSLARMGTNEKLFF. The CDR3 DNA is TGTGCCAGCAGCTTAGCGCGGATGGGAACTAATGAAAAACTGTTTTTT. V is TRBV7-6 and J is TRBJ1-4; D is unclear. Germline CDR1 and CDR2: SGHVS and FNYEAQ. The CDR3 covers 16 residues. The V end was cut by 0 bases, the J end by 1 base, with 9 bases between. Supplemented by reference TRBV7-6 and TRBJ1-4, the full variable domain reads GAGVSQSPRYKVTKRGQDVALRCDPISGHVSLYWYRQALGQGPEFLTYFNYEAQQDKSGLPNDRFSAERPEGSISTLTIQRTEQRDSAMYRCASSLARMGTNEKLFFGSGTQLSVL.

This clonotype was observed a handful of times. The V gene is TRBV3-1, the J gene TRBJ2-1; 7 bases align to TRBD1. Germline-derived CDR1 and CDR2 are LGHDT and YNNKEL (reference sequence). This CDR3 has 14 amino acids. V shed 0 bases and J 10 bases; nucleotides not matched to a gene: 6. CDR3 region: CASSQDRRGPEQFF. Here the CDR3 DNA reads TGTGCCAGCAGCCAAGATAGAAGGGGGCCGGAGCAGTTCTTC.

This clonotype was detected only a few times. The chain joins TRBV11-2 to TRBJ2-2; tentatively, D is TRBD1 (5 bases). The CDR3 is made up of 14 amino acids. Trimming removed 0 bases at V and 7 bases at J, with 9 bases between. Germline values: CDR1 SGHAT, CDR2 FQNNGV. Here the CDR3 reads CASSLEAGIGELFF. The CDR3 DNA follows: TGTGCCAGCAGCTTAGAGGCAGGGATCGGGGAGCTGTTTTTT.

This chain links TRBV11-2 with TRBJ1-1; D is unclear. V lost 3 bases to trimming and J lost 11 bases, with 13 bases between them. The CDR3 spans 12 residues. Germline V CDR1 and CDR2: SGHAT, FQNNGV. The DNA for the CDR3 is TGTGCCAGCAGCTTGAACACAGACGAGGCTTTCTTT. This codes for CASSLNTDEAFF.

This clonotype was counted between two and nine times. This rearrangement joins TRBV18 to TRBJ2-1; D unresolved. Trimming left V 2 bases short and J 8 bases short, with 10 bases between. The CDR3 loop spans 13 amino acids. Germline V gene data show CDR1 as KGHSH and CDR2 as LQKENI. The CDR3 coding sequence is TGTGCCAGCTCACCAGACCTCGGTCATGAGCAGTTCTTC. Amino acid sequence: CASSPDLGHEQFF.

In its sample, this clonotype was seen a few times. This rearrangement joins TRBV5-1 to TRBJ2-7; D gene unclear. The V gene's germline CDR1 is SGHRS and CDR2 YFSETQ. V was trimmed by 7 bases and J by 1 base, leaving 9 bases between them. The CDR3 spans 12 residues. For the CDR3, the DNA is TGCGCCAGCGGTCTTATGTCCTACGAGCAGTACTTC. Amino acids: CASGLMSYEQYF.

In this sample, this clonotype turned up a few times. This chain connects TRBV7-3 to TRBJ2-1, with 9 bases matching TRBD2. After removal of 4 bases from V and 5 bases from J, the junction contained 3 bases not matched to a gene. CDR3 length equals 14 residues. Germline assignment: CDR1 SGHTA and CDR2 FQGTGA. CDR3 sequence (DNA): TGTGCCAGCAGCTCCAGCGGGGGGAACAATGAGCAGTTCTTC. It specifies CASSSSGGNNEQFF.

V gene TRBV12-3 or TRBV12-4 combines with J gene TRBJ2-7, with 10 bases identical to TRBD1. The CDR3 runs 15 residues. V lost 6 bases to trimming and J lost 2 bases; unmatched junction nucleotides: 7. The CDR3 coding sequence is TGTGCCAGCAGCGGGTGGGGACAGGGGACCTACGAGCAGTACTTC. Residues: CASSGWGQGTYEQYF.

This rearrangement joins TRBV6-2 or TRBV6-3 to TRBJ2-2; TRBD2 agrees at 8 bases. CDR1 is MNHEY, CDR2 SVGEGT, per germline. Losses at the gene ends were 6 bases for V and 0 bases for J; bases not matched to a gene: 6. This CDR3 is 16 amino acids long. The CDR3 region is CASRGAGAANTGELFF. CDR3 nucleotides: TGTGCCAGCAGAGGAGCGGGAGCTGCGAACACCGGGGAGCTGTTTTTT.